This T cell receptor (beta chain) is drawn from a study of blood T cell repertoires in COVID-19 (dated by TCRdb to about 2020). The study in broad terms: Samples covering the acute and convalescent phases of COVID-19 were provided by collaborators in the United States, Italy and Spain. The prospective study material was composed of cDNA or gDNA derived from T cells, B-cell-depleted T cells, or PBMCs. The repertoires were released in a freely available public database intended as a resource for research on the immune response to SARS-CoV-2. Where available, HLA class I and class II types were taken from metadata supplied by the sample provider and were not determined by assay-based typing. Sample metadata almost always included a de-identified subject ID, COVID-19 status, age in years and sex. The dataset comprised deeply sampled blood TCRbeta repertoires from subjects exposed to, actively infected with, or recovered from COVID-19. Samples were obtained from the ongoing ImmuneRACE study (first 160 participants) and from about 1,300 subjects provided by 6 global collaborators. General study outcomes and caveats: The amount of clinical and demographic metadata varied by source and participant and was provided uncurated.

Note on this clone: Its antigen is currently not known. The sample holds no much larger clone one base away, and base qualities are not on file.

Participants in the prospective study were aged about 18 to 89 years, lived in about two dozen United States geographic areas, and enrolled through a virtual design. In the prospective study, participants were assigned to cohorts based on the clinical history participants reported in a screening survey and a study questionnaire. Recovered participants in ImmuneRACE Cohort 3 were defined by two consecutive negative NP/OP PCR tests, clearance by a healthcare professional, or resolution of symptoms. Each participant in the prospective study had whole blood, serum and a nasopharyngeal or oropharyngeal swab collected by mobile phlebotomists. Over a roughly 2-month period, participants in the prospective study had the option of providing additional blood draws and questionnaires. Prospective study blood samples were shipped either frozen or at room temperature before DNA extraction. TCRbeta CDR3 regions were amplified from genomic DNA by means of the immunoSEQ Assay, a bias-controlled multiplex PCR. As for how the authors treated the data: The number of nucleated cells in each sample was estimated from the amplification of reference gene primers within the assay. To quantify the absolute abundance of each unique TCRbeta CDR3 rearrangement, sequence reads were collapsed and filtered. For each sample, productive Simpson clonality was calculated as the square root of Simpson's diversity index across productive rearrangements. The table comes from immuneACCESS by way of TCRdb, which keeps in-frame sequences with V and J called. Part of the clones is missing from these tables; in studies checked, under half for an unresolved V gene and the rest for unknown reasons. V and J calls and clone size follow that table, whereas D and trimming were derived from the DNA. The sample contains 180,000 or so clones, 85% to 90% of them found a single time. Together, the top ten hold around 6.2% of the sample.

The TCR sequence derives from a man in his forties who had recovered from COVID-19. Sequencing input: PBMCs or T cells enriched from blood (not recorded which).

In nucleotides, the sequence is TGTGCCAGCAGTACGGCGGCAGGGCCCTTCAATCAGCCCCAGCATTTT. Its coded protein is CASSTAAGPFNQPQHF. The rearrangement combines TRBV25-1 with TRBJ1-5, with a tentative D gene TRBD1 over 5 matching bases. V loses 5 bases of germline sequence and J loses 3 bases, and the interval between the two ends is 17 bases. Including the terminal cysteine and phenylalanine, the CDR3 comprises 16 residues. The retained sequence is limited to the CDR3, 48 bases, with the frame set at the first base. Looking up the germline V gene yields CDR1 MGHDK and CDR2 SYGVNS.